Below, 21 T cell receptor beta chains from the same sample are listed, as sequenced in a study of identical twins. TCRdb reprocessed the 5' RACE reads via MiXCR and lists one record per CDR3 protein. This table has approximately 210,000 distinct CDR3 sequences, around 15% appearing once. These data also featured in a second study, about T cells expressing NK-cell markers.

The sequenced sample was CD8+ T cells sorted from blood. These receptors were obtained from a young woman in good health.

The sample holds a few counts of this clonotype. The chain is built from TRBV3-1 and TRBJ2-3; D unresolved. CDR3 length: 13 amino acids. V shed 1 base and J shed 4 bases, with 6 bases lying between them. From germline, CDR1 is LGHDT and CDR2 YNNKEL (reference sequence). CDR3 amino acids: CASSQGPSDTQYF. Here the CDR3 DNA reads TGTGCCAGCAGCCAAGGTCCCTCAGATACGCAGTATTTT.

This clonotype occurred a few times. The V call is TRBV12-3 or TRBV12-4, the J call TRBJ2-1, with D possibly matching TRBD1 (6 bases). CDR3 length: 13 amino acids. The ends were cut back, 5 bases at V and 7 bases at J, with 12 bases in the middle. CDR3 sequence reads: CASSTGWGNEQFF. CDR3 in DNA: TGTGCCAGCAGTACAGGGTGGGGGAATGAGCAGTTCTTC.

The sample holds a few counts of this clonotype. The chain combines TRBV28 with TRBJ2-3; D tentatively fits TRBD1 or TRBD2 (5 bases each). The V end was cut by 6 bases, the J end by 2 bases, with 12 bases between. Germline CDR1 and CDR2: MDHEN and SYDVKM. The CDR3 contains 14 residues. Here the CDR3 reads CASSQGDVTDTQYF. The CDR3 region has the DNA TGTGCCAGCAGCCAAGGGGACGTCACAGATACGCAGTATTTT. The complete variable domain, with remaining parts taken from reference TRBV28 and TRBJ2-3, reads DVKVTQSSRYLVKRTGEKVFLECVQDMDHENMFWYRQDPGLGLRLIYFSYDVKMKEKGDIPEGYSVSREKKERFSLILESASTNQTSMYLCASSQGDVTDTQYFGPGTRLTVL.

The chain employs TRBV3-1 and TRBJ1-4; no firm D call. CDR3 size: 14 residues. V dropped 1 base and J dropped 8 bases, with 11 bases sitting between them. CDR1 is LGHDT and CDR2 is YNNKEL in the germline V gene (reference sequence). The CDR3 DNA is TGTGCCAGCAGCCAAGCCTTCGGAGGGGAAAAACTGTTTTTT. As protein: CASSQAFGGEKLFF.

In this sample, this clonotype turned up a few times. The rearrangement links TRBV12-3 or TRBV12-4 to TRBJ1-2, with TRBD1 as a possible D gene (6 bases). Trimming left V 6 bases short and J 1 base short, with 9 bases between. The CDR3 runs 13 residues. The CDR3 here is CASSVGGNYGYTF. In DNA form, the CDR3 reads TGTGCCAGCAGCGTAGGGGGTAACTATGGCTACACCTTC.

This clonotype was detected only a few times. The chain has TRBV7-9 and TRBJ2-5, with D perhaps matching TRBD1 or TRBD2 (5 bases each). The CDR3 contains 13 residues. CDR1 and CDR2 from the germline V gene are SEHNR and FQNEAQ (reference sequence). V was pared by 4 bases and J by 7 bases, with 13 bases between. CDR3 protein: CASSWPRGGTQYF. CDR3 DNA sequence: TGTGCCAGCAGCTGGCCACGTGGGGGGACCCAGTACTTC.

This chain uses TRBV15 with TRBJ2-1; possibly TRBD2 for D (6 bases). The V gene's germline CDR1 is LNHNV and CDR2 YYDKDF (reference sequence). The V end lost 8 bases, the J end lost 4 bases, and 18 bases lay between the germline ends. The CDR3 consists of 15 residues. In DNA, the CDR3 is TGTGCCACCCAGCGTGGGGGGACCCAATACAATGAGCAGTTCTTC. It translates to CATQRGGTQYNEQFF.

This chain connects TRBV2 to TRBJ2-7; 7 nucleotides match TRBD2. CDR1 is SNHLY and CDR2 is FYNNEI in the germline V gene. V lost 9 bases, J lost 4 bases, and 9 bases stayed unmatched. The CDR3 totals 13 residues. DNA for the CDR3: TGTGCCAGTAAACCGGGACTAAAATACGAGCAGTACTTC. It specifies CASKPGLKYEQYF.

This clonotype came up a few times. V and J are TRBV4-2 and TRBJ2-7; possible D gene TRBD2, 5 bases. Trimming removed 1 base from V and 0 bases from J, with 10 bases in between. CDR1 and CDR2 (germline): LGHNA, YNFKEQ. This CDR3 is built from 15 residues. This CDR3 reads CASSQGLQSSYEQYF. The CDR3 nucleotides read TGTGCCAGCAGCCAAGGACTACAGAGCTCCTACGAGCAGTACTTC.

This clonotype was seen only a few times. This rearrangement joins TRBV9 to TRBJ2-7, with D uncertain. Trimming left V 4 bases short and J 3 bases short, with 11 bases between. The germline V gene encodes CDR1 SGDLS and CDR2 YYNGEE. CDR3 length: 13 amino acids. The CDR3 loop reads CASSPGPYYEQYF. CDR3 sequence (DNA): TGTGCCAGCAGCCCTGGACCGTACTACGAGCAGTACTTC. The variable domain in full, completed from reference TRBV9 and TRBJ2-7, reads DSGVTQTPKHLITATGQRVTLRCSPRSGDLSVYWYQQSLDQGLQFLIQYYNGEERAKGNILERFSAQQFPDLHSELNLSSLELGDSALYFCASSPGPYYEQYFGPGTRLTVT.

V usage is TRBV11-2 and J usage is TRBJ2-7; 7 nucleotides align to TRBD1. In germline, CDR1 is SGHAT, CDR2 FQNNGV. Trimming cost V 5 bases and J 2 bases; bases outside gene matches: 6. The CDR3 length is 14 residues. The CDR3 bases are TGTGCCAGCAGCCGTGGGACAGCTGCCTACGAGCAGTACTTC. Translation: CASSRGTAAYEQYF. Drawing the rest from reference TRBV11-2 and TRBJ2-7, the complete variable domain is EAGVAQSPRYKIIEKRQSVAFWCNPISGHATLYWYQQILGQGPKLLIQFQNNGVVDDSQLPKDRFSAERLKGVDSTLKIQPAKLEDSAVYLCASSRGTAAYEQYFGPGTRLTVT.

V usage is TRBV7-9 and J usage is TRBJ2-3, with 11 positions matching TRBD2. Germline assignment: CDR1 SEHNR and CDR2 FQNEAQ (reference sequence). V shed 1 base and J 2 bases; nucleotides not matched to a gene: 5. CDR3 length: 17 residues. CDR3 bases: TGTGCCAGCAGCTTAGGGGGGACTAGCGGACACACAGATACGCAGTATTTT. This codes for CASSLGGTSGHTDTQYF.

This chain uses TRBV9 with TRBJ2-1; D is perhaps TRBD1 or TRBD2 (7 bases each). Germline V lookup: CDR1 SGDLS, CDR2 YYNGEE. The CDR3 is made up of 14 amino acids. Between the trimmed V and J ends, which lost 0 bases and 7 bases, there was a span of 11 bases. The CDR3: CASSVARGGNEQFF. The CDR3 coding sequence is TGTGCCAGCAGCGTAGCCAGGGGGGGGAATGAGCAGTTCTTC.

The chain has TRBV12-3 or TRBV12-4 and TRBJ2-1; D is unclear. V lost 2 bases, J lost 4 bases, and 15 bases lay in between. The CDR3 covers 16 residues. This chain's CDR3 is CASSLSFLAEYNEQFF. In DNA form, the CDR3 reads TGTGCCAGCAGTTTAAGTTTCTTAGCAGAATACAATGAGCAGTTCTTC.

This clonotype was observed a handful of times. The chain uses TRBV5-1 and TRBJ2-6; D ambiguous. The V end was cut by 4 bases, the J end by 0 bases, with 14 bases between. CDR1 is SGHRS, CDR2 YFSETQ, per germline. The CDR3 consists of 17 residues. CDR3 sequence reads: CASSGVLDISGANVLTF. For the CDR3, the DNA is TGCGCCAGCAGCGGGGTCCTAGATATCTCTGGGGCCAACGTCCTGACTTTC.

CDR3 loop: CSATPSLEAFF. For the CDR3, the DNA is TGCAGTGCTACCCCCTCCCTTGAAGCTTTCTTT. The chain uses TRBV20-1 and TRBJ1-1; D gene uncertain. Germline CDR1 is DFQATT and CDR2 is SNEGSKA (reference sequence). The CDR3 sequence is 11 residues long. V shed 4 bases and J shed 7 bases, with 10 bases lying between them.

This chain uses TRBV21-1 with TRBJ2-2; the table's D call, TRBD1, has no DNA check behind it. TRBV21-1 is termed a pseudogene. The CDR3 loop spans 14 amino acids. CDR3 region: CASMGQGVTGELFF. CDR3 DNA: TGTGCCAGCATGGGACAGGGGGTAACGGGGGAGCTGTTTTTT.

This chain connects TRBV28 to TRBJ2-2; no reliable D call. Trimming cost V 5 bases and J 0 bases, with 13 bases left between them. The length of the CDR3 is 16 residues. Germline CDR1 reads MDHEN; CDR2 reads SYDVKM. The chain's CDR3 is CASSGRWGSNTGELFF. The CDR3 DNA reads TGTGCCAGCAGTGGCCGTTGGGGTTCGAACACCGGGGAGCTGTTTTTT.

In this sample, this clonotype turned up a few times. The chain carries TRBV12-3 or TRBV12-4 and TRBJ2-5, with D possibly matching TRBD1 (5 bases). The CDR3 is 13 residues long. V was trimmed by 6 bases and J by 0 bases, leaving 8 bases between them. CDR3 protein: CASRDTYQETQYF. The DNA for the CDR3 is TGTGCCAGCAGGGACACCTACCAAGAGACCCAGTACTTC.

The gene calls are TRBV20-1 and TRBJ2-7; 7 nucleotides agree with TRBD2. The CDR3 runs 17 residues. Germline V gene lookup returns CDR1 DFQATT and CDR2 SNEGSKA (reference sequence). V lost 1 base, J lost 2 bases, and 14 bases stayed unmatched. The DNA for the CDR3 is TGCAGTGCTAGAGCTCTGGAGTGGGAGGGCCTCCCCTACGAGCAGTACTTC. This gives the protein CSARALEWEGLPYEQYF.

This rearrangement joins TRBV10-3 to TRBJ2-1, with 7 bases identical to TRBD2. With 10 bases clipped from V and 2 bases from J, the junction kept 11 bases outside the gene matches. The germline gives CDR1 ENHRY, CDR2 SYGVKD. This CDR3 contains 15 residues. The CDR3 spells CATISQTSPYNEQFF. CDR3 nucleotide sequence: TGTGCCACCATCAGCCAGACTAGCCCCTACAATGAGCAGTTCTTC.